The clone carrying this T cell receptor (beta chain) was counted ten times or more. The antigen is unknown. The CDR3 totals 12 residues. CDR1 is MDHEN and CDR2 is SYDVKM in the germline V gene. V was trimmed by 1 base and J by 12 bases, leaving 10 bases between them. The entry originates in a study of molecular identifiers for immune sequencing clone quantification. The study's findings and limits: Underestimated sizes of highly expanded clones could result from identical TCR molecules that share a barcode. Over 98% of effector molecules, yet under 1% of naive-cell molecules, were held by clones above 20 RNA copies.

Methods described previously, with TCR primers listed, were used for bulk TCR libraries. TCRdb reanalysed the PCR reads using MiXCR and keeps one entry per CDR3 protein. The sample carries over 550,000 distinct CDR3 sequences, approximately 24% recorded once. The rearrangement joins TRBV28 to TRBJ2-1, with D unresolved. Material for sequencing was naive CD8+ T cells from blood, with Jurkat cell RNA spiked in. Subset denoted: FACS-sorted CD8+CD4-CCR7+CD45RA+ naive T cells. The receptor's source is a human donor in good health. Some libraries in this study had Jurkat cell RNA spiked in. DNA for the CDR3: TGTGCCAGCAGTTTATACGTTTATGGGCAGTTCTTC. Translation gives CASSLYVYGQFF.